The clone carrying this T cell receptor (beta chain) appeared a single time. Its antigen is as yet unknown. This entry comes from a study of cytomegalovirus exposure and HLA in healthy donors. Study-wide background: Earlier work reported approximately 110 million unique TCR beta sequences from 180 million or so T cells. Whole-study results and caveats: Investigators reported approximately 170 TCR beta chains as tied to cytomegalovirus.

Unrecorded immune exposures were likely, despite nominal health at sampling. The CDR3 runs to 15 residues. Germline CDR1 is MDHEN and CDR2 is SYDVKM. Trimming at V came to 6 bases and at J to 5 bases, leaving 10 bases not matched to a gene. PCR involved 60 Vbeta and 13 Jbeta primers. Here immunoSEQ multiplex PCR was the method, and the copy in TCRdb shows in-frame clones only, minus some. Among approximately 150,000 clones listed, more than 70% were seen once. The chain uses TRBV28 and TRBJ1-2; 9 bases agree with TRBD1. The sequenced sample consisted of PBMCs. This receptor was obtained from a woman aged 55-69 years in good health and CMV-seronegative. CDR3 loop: CASRADRGALYGYTF. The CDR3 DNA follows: TGTGCCAGCAGAGCGGACAGGGGCGCCCTTTATGGCTACACCTTC.